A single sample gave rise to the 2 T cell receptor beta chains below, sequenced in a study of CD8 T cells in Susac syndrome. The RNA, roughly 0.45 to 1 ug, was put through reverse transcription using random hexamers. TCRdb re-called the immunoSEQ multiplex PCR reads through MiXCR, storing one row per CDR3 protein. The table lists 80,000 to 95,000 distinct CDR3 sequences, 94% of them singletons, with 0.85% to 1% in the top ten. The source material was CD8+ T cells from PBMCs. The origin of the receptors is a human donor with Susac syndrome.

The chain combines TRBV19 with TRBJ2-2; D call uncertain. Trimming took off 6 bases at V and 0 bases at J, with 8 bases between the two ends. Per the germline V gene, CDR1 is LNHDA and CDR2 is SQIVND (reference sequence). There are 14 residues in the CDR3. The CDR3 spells CASRKFTNTGELFF. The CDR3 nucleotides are TGTGCCAGTAGGAAGTTCACGAACACCGGGGAGCTGTTTTTT.

The DNA of the CDR3 is TGTGCCAGCAGCCAGTACGGCGGAGGGTTATCCCTCGGTCAGCCCCAGCATTTT. Residues: CASSQYGGGLSLGQPQHF. The chain has TRBV4-2 and TRBJ1-5, with D uncertain. The V end was cut by 3 bases, the J end by 6 bases, with 24 bases between. In germline, CDR1 is LGHNA, CDR2 YNFKEQ. The CDR3 consists of 18 residues.